The rows below give T cell receptor beta chains drawn from one sample of a study of tumor-infiltrating lymphocytes in primary liver carcinoma. A single record per CDR3 protein comes from TCRdb applying MiXCR to the multiplex PCR reads. The table has some 200,000 distinct CDR3 sequences, less than 65% seen once. The source material was peripheral blood. The receptors were sampled from a woman aged 55-75 years with primary liver carcinoma and hepatitis B virus infection. Each CDR3 is given with its conserved first and last residue. A D gene is named only where the DNA matches it firmly. Rows give clone size only sometimes, using once, few, many, or a class for an expanded clone.

d_gene	v_gene	abundance	j_gene	CDR3aa	CDR3nt
TRBD1	TRBV5-1	.	TRBJ1-2	CASSPEGTGEAYGYTF	TGCGCCAGCAGCCCGGAGGGGACAGGGGAGGCATATGGCTACACCTTC
.	TRBV7-9	few	TRBJ1-2	CASSLEVGGPGYTF	TGTGCCAGCAGCTTAGAGGTCGGGGGGCCCGGCTACACCTTC
.	TRBV5-4	.	TRBJ2-6	CASSLEKASGANVLTF	TGTGCCAGCAGCTTGGAAAAGGCCTCTGGGGCCAACGTCCTGACTTTC
TRBD1	TRBV5-1	.	TRBJ2-5	CAGSKDRVQETQYF	TGCGCCGGCAGCAAAGACAGGGTCCAAGAGACCCAGTACTTC
TRBD1	TRBV29-1	.	TRBJ1-1	CSVLQGFDAETFF	TGCAGCGTTTTACAGGGGTTCGACGCTGAAACTTTCTTT
.	TRBV7-2	once	TRBJ2-7	CASSLDGVSYEQYF	TGTGCCAGCAGCTTAGATGGCGTATCCTACGAGCAGTACTTC
.	TRBV28	.	TRBJ2-5	CASSLREFGREKETQYF	TGTGCCAGCAGTTTACGCGAATTTGGGAGAGAAAAAGAGACCCAGTACTTC
TRBD1	TRBV11-3	.	TRBJ1-1	CANSLGGQGTKAFF	TGTGCCAACAGCTTAGGGGGACAGGGGACTAAAGCTTTCTTT
TRBD1	TRBV5-6	.	TRBJ2-7	CASSIPGGPPYEQYF	TGTGCCAGCAGCATTCCAGGGGGCCCTCCCTACGAGCAGTACTTC
.	TRBV5-1	.	TRBJ2-3	CASSLALTSATYTRYF	TGCGCCAGCAGCTTGGCCCTGACTAGTGCCACATATACGCGGTATTTT
TRBD2	TRBV24-1	.	TRBJ2-3	CATSDGIIGRSTDTQYF	TGTGCCACCAGTGATGGAATTATCGGGAGGTCCACAGATACGCAGTATTTT
.	TRBV6-1	.	TRBJ2-2	CASQKKDGSNTRELFF	TGTGCCAGCCAAAAAAAAGATGGATCGAACACCCGGGAGCTGTTTTTT
.	TRBV5-6	many	TRBJ2-7	CASSSGPSVYEQYF	TGTGCCAGCAGCTCCGGGCCCTCTGTCTACGAGCAGTACTTC
.	TRBV29-1	.	TRBJ1-5	CSLGCASRQPQHF	TGCAGCCTTGGGTGTGCCTCCCGCCAGCCCCAGCATTTT
.	TRBV6-5	.	TRBJ2-3	CASNSRDTQYF	TGTGCCAGCAACTCGAGAGATACGCAGTATTTT
TRBD1	TRBV4-2	few	TRBJ2-3	CASSQVGDRATDTQYF	TGTGCCAGCAGCCAAGTGGGGGACAGAGCCACAGATACGCAGTATTTT
TRBD2	TRBV11-2	.	TRBJ2-1	CASSLDFSVAGKTQFF	TGTGCCAGCAGCTTAGATTTTTCTGTAGCGGGGAAGACCCAGTTCTTC
.	TRBV7-9	.	TRBJ2-1	CVSSLEGAKGNEQFF	TGTGTCAGCAGCTTGGAGGGGGCTAAGGGCAATGAGCAGTTCTTC
.	TRBV11-2	medium-sized	TRBJ1-1	CASSLGTLEAFF	TGTGCCAGCAGCTTGGGGACACTTGAAGCTTTCTTT
.	TRBV12-5	once	TRBJ2-5	CTSGTSDSPGETQCF	TGTACTAGTGGTACCTCGGACAGTCCGGGGGAGACCCAGTGCTTC
.	TRBV11-2	.	TRBJ2-5	CVSRLGSEAQYF	TGTGTCAGTCGACTGGGATCAGAGGCCCAGTACTTC
.	TRBV11-2	.	TRBJ1-1	CASILGGQGVNTEAFF	TGTGCCAGCATCTTAGGGGGGCAGGGTGTGAATACTGAAGCTTTCTTT
.	TRBV29-1	.	TRBJ2-7	CSVEGEPSSHEHYF	TGCAGCGTTGAAGGGGAGCCGAGCTCCCACGAGCACTACTTC
.	TRBV11-2	few	TRBJ2-7	CVSSSRLVVDEQYF	TGTGTCAGCAGCTCCCGGCTAGTGGTGGACGAGCAGTACTTC
.	TRBV6-1	.	TRBJ2-1	CAGIPRGGNNEQFF	TGTGCCGGCATTCCTCGAGGCGGAAACAATGAGCAGTTCTTC
.	TRBV11-3	once	TRBJ2-2	CASTMRTQNTGELFF	TGTGCCAGCACCATGCGGACTCAGAACACCGGGGAGCTGTTTTTT